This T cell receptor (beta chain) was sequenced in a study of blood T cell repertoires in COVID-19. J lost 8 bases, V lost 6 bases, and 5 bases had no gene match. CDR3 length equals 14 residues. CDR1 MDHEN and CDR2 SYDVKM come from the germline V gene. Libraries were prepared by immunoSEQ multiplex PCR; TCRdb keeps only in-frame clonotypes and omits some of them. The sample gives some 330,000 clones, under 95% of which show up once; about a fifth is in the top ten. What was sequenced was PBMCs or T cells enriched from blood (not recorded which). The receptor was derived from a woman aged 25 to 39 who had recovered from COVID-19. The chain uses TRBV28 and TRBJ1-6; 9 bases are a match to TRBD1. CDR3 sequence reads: CASSLGDRDSPLHF. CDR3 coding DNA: TGTGCCAGCAGCCTCGGGGACAGGGATTCACCCCTCCACTTT. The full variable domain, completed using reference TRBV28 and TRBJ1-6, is DVKVTQSSRYLVKRTGEKVFLECVQDMDHENMFWYRQDPGLGLRLIYFSYDVKMKEKGDIPEGYSVSREKKERFSLILESASTNQTSMYLCASSLGDRDSPLHFGNGTRLTVT.